Reported below is one T cell receptor beta chain. What it recognizes is unknown. This specimen includes other DNA sequences encoding the same CDR3. All the donors were Caucasian adults who lived in Nashville, Tennessee. CCR7-negative CD45RA+ TemRA cells were pooled with CD45RO+ cells for CD8 memory. The data were taken from a study of shared clonotypes between healthy human individuals. Findings of the study overall: A limitation of the genetic and exposure-history diversity represented arose from few donors. Blood was the only sampled material, and tissue repertoires likely differ.

Profiled with immunoSEQ multiplex PCR; TCRdb holds only in-frame clones, not every one. Of approximately 350,000 clones listed, about 96% are singletons. CDR1 and CDR2 (germline): MNHEY, SMNVEV (reference sequence). V was pared by 5 bases and J by 5 bases, with 9 bases between. CDR3 length equals 13 residues. The sequencing sample was made of memory CD8+ T cells sorted from blood. As for subset: CD45RO+ cells pooled with CCR7-negative TemRA cells. The sequence derives from a man aged 25-45 years in good health. The chain carries TRBV27 and TRBJ1-4; D possibly corresponds to TRBD1 (5 bases). The CDR3 protein is CASSSGGNEKLFF. As DNA, the CDR3 is TGTGCCAGCAGTAGCGGGGGGAATGAAAAACTGTTTTTT.